One and the same sample provided the 30 T cell receptor beta chains below, sequenced in a study of T cells in Graves' hyperthyroidism and ophthalmopathy. It was RNA transcripts that yielded the amplified TCR beta CDR3 regions. Researchers ran a first-round RT-PCR on the TCR CDR3 using the HTBI primer set. From the multiplex PCR reads, TCRdb called clonotypes with MiXCR, one entry per CDR3 protein. The sample lists about 590,000 distinct CDR3 sequences; 14% were seen once. The sequencing input was blood. The receptors stem from a woman younger than 35 with Graves' ophthalmopathy.

A few counts support this clonotype. V and J are TRBV7-6 and TRBJ2-1, with 8 bases aligning to TRBD1. The germline V gene has CDR1 SGHVS and CDR2 FNYEAQ. This CDR3 is 15 amino acids long. J gave up 9 bases and V 0 bases, and 7 bases lay outside the gene matches. In DNA, the CDR3 is TGTGCCAGCAGCTTAGCCTTACAGGGGGTCGGTGAGCAGTTCTTC. Translated: CASSLALQGVGEQFF.

This chain links TRBV6-5 with TRBJ2-2; a weak D match, TRBD1 (6 bases). The CDR3 covers 18 residues. Trimming left V 2 bases short and J 0 bases short, with 16 bases between. Germline CDR1 is MNHEY and CDR2 is SVGAGI. The CDR3: CASSYPGPGQTNTGELFF. CDR3 nucleotides: TGTGCCAGCAGTTACCCCGGCCCGGGACAAACGAACACCGGGGAGCTGTTTTTT.

The chain joins TRBV2 to TRBJ2-7; TRBD1 matches at 10 bases. The CDR3 sequence is 14 residues long. Germline CDR1 SNHLY, CDR2 FYNNEI. V dropped 7 bases and J dropped 0; count of bases not matched to a gene: 3. The CDR3 DNA sequence: TGTGCCAGCACGGGACAGGGGCCCTCCTACGAGCAGTACTTC. This gives the protein CASTGQGPSYEQYF.

This clonotype was seen at least ten times. The chain uses TRBV5-1 and TRBJ2-1, with 8 bases matching TRBD1. Germline CDR1 is SGHRS and CDR2 is YFSETQ. The V segment lost 5 bases and the J segment 7 bases; nucleotides outside the gene matches: 17. There are 17 residues in the CDR3. CDR3 bases: TGCGCCAGCAGACCTCTTCCTTCCGGACAGGGCGAGAATGAGCAGTTCTTC. It codes for CASRPLPSGQGENEQFF.

This clonotype showed up many times. CDR3 in amino acids: CASSLTVEDEQFF. In nucleotides, the CDR3 is TGTGCCAGCAGCTTAACCGTAGAGGATGAGCAGTTCTTC. The rearrangement links TRBV7-9 to TRBJ2-1; D is unclear. Trimming took off 2 bases at V and 8 bases at J, with 10 bases between the two ends. Germline CDR1 SEHNR, CDR2 FQNEAQ (reference sequence). The CDR3 sequence is 13 residues long.

Many counts were recorded for this clonotype. The V gene is TRBV12-3 or TRBV12-4, the J gene TRBJ2-7; the D is unclear. This CDR3 is built from 11 residues. V was trimmed by 4 bases and J by 6 bases, leaving 7 bases between them. The CDR3: CASSSRSEQYF. DNA for the CDR3: TGTGCCAGCAGTTCTCGGTCCGAGCAGTACTTC.

This clonotype was detected many times. The rearrangement uses TRBV28 and TRBJ1-4; unclear D gene. The CDR3 extends over 17 amino acids. Deletions cut 7 bases from V and 2 bases from J, with 20 bases between. CDR1 and CDR2 (germline): MDHEN, SYDVKM. CDR3 loop: CASKGPGEGGTNEKLFF. CDR3 sequence (DNA): TGTGCCAGCAAGGGCCCGGGCGAAGGAGGGACTAATGAAAAACTGTTTTTT.

This clonotype was observed at least ten times. The CDR3 DNA is TGCAGTGCTAGAGACCTAGCCTACGAGCAGTACTTC. Its translation: CSARDLAYEQYF. The V call is TRBV20-1, the J call TRBJ2-7; D ambiguous. Trimming stripped 0 bases from V and 2 bases from J, with 5 bases between. Germline V gene sequence: CDR1 DFQATT, CDR2 SNEGSKA (reference sequence). The CDR3 length is 12 residues.

Many counts were recorded for this clonotype. This sequence joins TRBV29-1 and TRBJ2-4; D remains unclear. This CDR3 is 13 amino acids long. CDR1 is SQVTM and CDR2 is ANQGSEA in the germline V gene. V lost 7 bases and J lost 0, with 10 bases in between. The CDR3 nucleotides are TGCAGCGCTCGGACGGAAGCCAAAAACATTCAGTACTTC. Protein product: CSARTEAKNIQYF.

This clonotype was observed a few times. This sequence joins TRBV20-1 and TRBJ2-1; 9 nucleotides align to TRBD2. Trimming removed 3 bases from V and 4 bases from J; junction bases left unmatched: 10. The CDR3 loop spans 16 amino acids. CDR1 is DFQATT, CDR2 SNEGSKA, per germline (reference sequence). CDR3 in DNA: TGCAGTGCTAGTCAGGGCGGGAGGGCCTCTTACAATGAGCAGTTCTTC. It yields the protein CSASQGGRASYNEQFF.

This clonotype appeared many times. The chain uses TRBV12-3 or TRBV12-4 and TRBJ2-7, with D unclear. The V and J ends lost 8 bases and 2 bases respectively, with 10 bases between them. The CDR3 has 12 residues. CDR3 DNA: TGTGCCAGCGCCCCGGCGGCCTACGAGCAGTACTTC. Translated, it gives CASAPAAYEQYF.

This clonotype showed up many times. The rearrangement uses TRBV6-1 and TRBJ2-3, with D hard to call. Germline loops: CDR1 MNHNS, CDR2 SASEGT. Trimming cost V 1 base and J 2 bases, with 10 bases left between them. The CDR3 runs 15 residues. The CDR3 nucleotides are TGTGCCAGCAGTGAAGGGGTGGCCTACACAGATACGCAGTATTTT. Protein product: CASSEGVAYTDTQYF.

This clonotype was seen ten or more times. This rearrangement joins TRBV20-1 to TRBJ2-1, with TRBD2 matching over 9 bases. The CDR3 has 15 residues. J gave up 5 bases and V 5 bases, and 10 bases lay outside the gene matches. CDR1 DFQATT and CDR2 SNEGSKA come from the germline V gene (reference sequence). This CDR3 is CSAPPSASGDNEQFF. The CDR3 DNA sequence: TGCAGTGCTCCCCCGTCGGCTAGCGGGGACAATGAGCAGTTCTTC.

This clonotype was observed many times. V is TRBV11-2 and J is TRBJ2-7; D might be TRBD2 (6 bases). V was shortened by 4 bases and J by 2 bases, with 18 bases between the two germline ends. The CDR3 runs to 16 residues. Germline assignment: CDR1 SGHAT and CDR2 FQNNGV. For the CDR3, the DNA is TGTGCCAGCAGCTCACATGGGGACTCGGGGCCCTACGAGCAGTACTTC. Translated: CASSSHGDSGPYEQYF.

Many counts were recorded for this clonotype. V is TRBV7-9 and J is TRBJ1-1; D is ambiguous. Looked up from germline, CDR1 is SEHNR and CDR2 is FQNEAQ (reference sequence). This CDR3 is built from 15 residues. V was clipped by 2 bases and J by 3 bases, with 13 bases between them. The CDR3 loop is CASSLHTPADTEAFF. The CDR3 nucleotides read TGTGCCAGCAGCTTACACACCCCGGCGGACACTGAAGCTTTCTTT.

This clonotype was observed a handful of times. This chain connects TRBV13 to TRBJ1-4; D remains unclear. The germline V gene encodes CDR1 PRHDT and CDR2 FYEKMQ (reference sequence). The ends were cut back, 1 base at V and 10 bases at J, with 13 bases in the middle. The CDR3 has 14 residues. The CDR3 loop reads CASSLAGSRGKLFF. The CDR3 bases are TGTGCCAGCAGCTTAGCGGGATCTAGAGGAAAACTGTTTTTT.

This clonotype was detected many times. The chain has TRBV6-1 and TRBJ1-1; D might be TRBD1 (5 bases). The length of the CDR3 is 15 residues. CDR1 and CDR2 (germline): MNHNS, SASEGT. Trimming shortened V by 5 bases and J by 3 bases, and 16 bases separated the two germline ends. The chain's CDR3 is CASSRLGLGDTEAFF. CDR3 nucleotides: TGTGCCAGCAGTCGTCTCGGCCTAGGGGACACTGAAGCTTTCTTT.

This clonotype was detected many times. This sequence joins TRBV7-6 and TRBJ1-4; D uncertain. This CDR3 comprises 15 residues. The germline V gene has CDR1 SGHVS and CDR2 FNYEAQ. With 4 bases removed from V and 0 bases from J, the gap between germline ends came to 9 bases. Here the CDR3 DNA reads TGTGCCAGCAGCTCTCAGGCTGCAACTAATGAAAAACTGTTTTTT. It is translated as CASSSQAATNEKLFF.

This clonotype was picked up a small number of times. This chain connects TRBV20-1 to TRBJ2-1, with 10 nucleotides matching TRBD2. The CDR3 runs to 16 residues. Losses at the gene ends were 1 base for V and 5 bases for J; bases not matched to a gene: 8. The V gene's germline CDR1 is DFQATT and CDR2 SNEGSKA (reference sequence). This chain's CDR3 is CSARAITSGIHNEQFF. In DNA, the CDR3 is TGCAGTGCTAGAGCCATTACTAGCGGGATACACAATGAGCAGTTCTTC.

This clonotype was seen repeatedly, ten times or more. The V call is TRBV6-1, the J call TRBJ2-7, with D perhaps matching TRBD1 (6 bases). The CDR3 contains 15 residues. CDR1 MNHNS and CDR2 SASEGT come from the germline V gene. Trimming cost V 2 bases and J 2 bases, with 13 bases left between them. CDR3 loop: CASSELGGGTYEQYF. As DNA, the CDR3 is TGTGCCAGCAGTGAACTTGGTGGGGGCACCTACGAGCAGTACTTC.

At least ten counts were recorded for this clonotype. The chain joins TRBV12-3 or TRBV12-4 to TRBJ2-5; TRBD2 might be the D (5 bases). Trimming removed 3 bases from V and 3 bases from J, with 14 bases in between. This CDR3 region has 15 residues. DNA of the CDR3: TGTGCCAGCAGTTTGGGGTTGAGCGGCGAAGAGACCCAGTACTTC. As protein: CASSLGLSGEETQYF.

This clonotype was counted at least ten times. The chain joins TRBV7-9 to TRBJ2-1, with 10 positions matching TRBD2. Per the germline V gene, CDR1 is SEHNR and CDR2 is FQNEAQ (reference sequence). V gave up 2 bases and J gave up 6 bases; unmatched junction bases: 16. The CDR3 has 19 amino acids. This chain's CDR3 is CASSLSWLAGVTSPNEQFF. The CDR3, as DNA: TGTGCCAGCAGCTTAAGCTGGCTAGCGGGAGTGACCTCACCCAATGAGCAGTTCTTC.

This clonotype has at least ten counts. This rearrangement joins TRBV11-2 to TRBJ2-3; 12 bases are a match to TRBD2. The junction had 2 bases not matched to a gene; V was cut back by 2 bases and J by 5 bases. CDR1 SGHAT and CDR2 FQNNGV come from the germline V gene. This CDR3 comprises 15 residues. CDR3: CASSLILAGGDTQYF. In DNA form, the CDR3 reads TGTGCCAGCAGCTTAATACTAGCGGGAGGAGATACGCAGTATTTT.

This clonotype showed up many times. This rearrangement joins TRBV7-9 to TRBJ1-1, with TRBD1 matching 7 bases. Germline CDR1 SEHNR, CDR2 FQNEAQ (reference sequence). V shed 1 base, J shed 4 bases, and the junction held 3 bases outside the gene matches. The CDR3 is 14 amino acids. The CDR3 loop reads CASSLDQGGTEAFF. The CDR3 DNA sequence: TGTGCCAGCAGCTTAGACCAGGGGGGCACTGAAGCTTTCTTT. The full variable domain, with the rest looked up from reference TRBV7-9 and TRBJ1-1, is DTGVSQNPRHKITKRGQNVTFRCDPISEHNRLYWYRQTLGQGPEFLTYFQNEAQLEKSRLLSDRFSAERPKGSFSTLEIQRTEQGDSAMYLCASSLDQGGTEAFFGQGTRLTVV.

This clonotype was detected only a few times. This chain uses TRBV29-1 with TRBJ2-3; the D is unclear. The CDR3 is 15 amino acids. CDR1 and CDR2 (germline): SQVTM, ANQGSEA. With 0 bases removed from V and 0 bases from J, the gap between germline ends came to 10 bases. The CDR3 sequence is CSVEDLNISTDTQYF. In DNA form, the CDR3 reads TGCAGCGTTGAAGATCTCAATATTAGCACAGATACGCAGTATTTT.

This clonotype was detected many times. The chain has TRBV7-8 and TRBJ1-2; D is unresolved. Germline V gene lookup returns CDR1 SGHVS and CDR2 FQNEAQ. This CDR3 contains 17 residues. Deletions cut 2 bases from V and 0 bases from J, with 16 bases between. The CDR3 DNA reads as TGTGCCAGCAGCTTAAAGGCCCGGCCAGGTGCTAACTATGGCTACACCTTC. It is translated as CASSLKARPGANYGYTF.

Notes on this clonotype: A much more abundant neighbour one base away suggests this may be a read error. The chain is built from TRBV3-1 and TRBJ1-1; 7 nucleotides line up with TRBD1. Germline V CDR1 and CDR2: LGHDT, YNNKEL (reference sequence). The CDR3 covers 14 residues. V lost 4 bases and J lost 4; bases outside the gene matches: 6. CDR3 nucleotides: TGTGCCAGCAGCCGGGACGACAGGGTCACTGAAGCTTTCTTT. Amino acid sequence: CASSRDDRVTEAFF.

To note about this clonotype: The junction departs from the called germline gene at one end, perhaps through a read error. The rearrangement joins TRBV7-6 to TRBJ2-7; the D is unclear. There are 13 residues in the CDR3. CDR1 and CDR2 (germline): SGHVS, FNYEAQ. CDR3: CASSLGEEYGQYF. DNA for the CDR3: TGTGCCAGCAGCTTAGGAGAGGAGTACGGGCAGTACTTC.

This clonotype has at least ten counts. The chain recombines TRBV12-5 with TRBJ1-1, with 11 nucleotides matching TRBD1. In germline, CDR1 is LGHNT, CDR2 FRNRAP. The CDR3 has 17 amino acids. The ends lost 0 bases at V and 3 bases at J; junction bases unmatched: 6. CDR3 region: CASGLVGQGARHTEAFF. The DNA for the CDR3 is TGTGCTAGTGGTTTGGTAGGACAGGGGGCGCGACACACTGAAGCTTTCTTT.

This clonotype has a count of ten or more. The chain has TRBV3-1 and TRBJ2-1; D unresolved. Trimming pared 0 bases from V and 2 bases from J, leaving 11 bases between. This CDR3 region has 16 residues. Per germline, CDR1 LGHDT and CDR2 YNNKEL (reference sequence). The CDR3 sequence is CASSQDLGIPYNEQFF. The CDR3 DNA reads TGTGCCAGCAGCCAAGATCTTGGGATCCCCTACAATGAGCAGTTCTTC.